Here is one T cell receptor (beta chain) with its context. These data belong to a study of tumour-infiltrating T cells in Burkitt lymphoma. CDR3 length: 14 residues. Trimming cost V 5 bases and J 4 bases, with 11 bases left between them. CDR1 SNHLY and CDR2 FYNNEI come from the germline V gene. Here immunoSEQ multiplex PCR was the method, and the copy in TCRdb shows in-frame clones only, minus some. Here the sample spans thousands of clones, approximately 87% being singletons. The V call is TRBV2, the J call TRBJ1-4, with D possibly matching TRBD1 (5 bases). Sequenced material: tumor tissue. This TCR was recovered from a human donor with Burkitt lymphoma. The CDR3 bases are TGTGCCAGCAGTACCGGGACGGTTAATGAAAAACTGTTTTTT. This codes for CASSTGTVNEKLFF.